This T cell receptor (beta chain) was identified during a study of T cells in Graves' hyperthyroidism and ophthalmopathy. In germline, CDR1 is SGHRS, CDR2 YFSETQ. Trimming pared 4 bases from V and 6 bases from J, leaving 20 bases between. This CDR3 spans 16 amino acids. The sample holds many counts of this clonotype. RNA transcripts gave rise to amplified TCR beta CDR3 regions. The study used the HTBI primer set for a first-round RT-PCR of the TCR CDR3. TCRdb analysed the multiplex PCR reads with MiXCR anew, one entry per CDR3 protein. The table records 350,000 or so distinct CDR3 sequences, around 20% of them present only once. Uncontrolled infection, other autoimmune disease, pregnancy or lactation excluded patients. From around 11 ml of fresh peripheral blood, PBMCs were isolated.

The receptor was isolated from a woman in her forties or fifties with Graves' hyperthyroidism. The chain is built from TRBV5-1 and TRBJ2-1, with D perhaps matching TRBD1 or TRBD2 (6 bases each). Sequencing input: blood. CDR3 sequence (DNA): TGCGCCAGCAGCCCGAACCGGGATCGGGGGCGCAATGAGCAGTTCTTC. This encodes CASSPNRDRGRNEQFF.